These 10 T cell receptor beta chains came from one sample sequenced in a study of T cell repertoires in cytomegalovirus infection. TCRdb fed the reads into MiXCR, producing one record per CDR3 protein. In the table there are about 920,000 distinct CDR3 sequences, roughly 31% of which are singletons. Their recognized antigens are unknown. Sequences were derived from cultured CD8+ T cells from PBMCs, sampled from culture after CMV antigen stimulation. The receptors stem from a human donor in good health (CMV status not recorded). Some clones in this sample may be carry-over from other donors' samples.

The chain joins TRBV27 to TRBJ2-5; possible D gene TRBD1, 6 bases. The germline V gene has CDR1 MNHEY and CDR2 SMNVEV (reference sequence). This CDR3 is built from 15 residues. Trimming took 5 bases from V and 2 from J, leaving 15 bases between them. CDR3 nucleotide sequence: TGTGCCAGCAGTCCCCTCTCAGGGGCTCAAGAGACCCAGTACTTC. Its protein is CASSPLSGAQETQYF.

This clonotype has a handful of counts. The V and J genes are TRBV6-6 and TRBJ2-3; D gene unclear. Germline CDR1 is MNHNY and CDR2 is SVGAGI (reference sequence). CDR3 length: 19 amino acids. The ends were cut back, 4 bases at V and 0 bases at J, with 23 bases in the middle. The CDR3 DNA is TGTGCCAGCAGTTTCACCGTGACTTTGTCACTTCTAAGCACAGATACGCAGTATTTT. Protein: CASSFTVTLSLLSTDTQYF.

This clonotype was seen a single time. J is TRBJ1-3 and V is TRBV28, with D uncertain. V lost 6 bases and J lost 0, with 15 bases in between. CDR1 and CDR2 from the germline V gene are MDHEN and SYDVKM. This CDR3 spans 16 amino acids. For the CDR3, the DNA is TGTGCCAGCAGCCTGTCTTACAGAGCCTCTGGAAACACCATATATTTT. It encodes CASSLSYRASGNTIYF.

This sequence joins TRBV3-1 and TRBJ2-7; 11 bases line up with TRBD1. J lost 4 bases, V lost 5 bases, and 4 bases had no gene match. Germline V gives CDR1 LGHDT, CDR2 YNNKEL (reference sequence). The CDR3 sequence is 14 residues long. CDR3 amino acids: CASSWDRGMYEQYF. The CDR3 nucleotides read TGTGCCAGCAGCTGGGACAGGGGGATGTACGAGCAGTACTTC.

This clonotype has a handful of counts. The chain is built from TRBV19 and TRBJ1-1, with D possibly TRBD1 on 5 matching bases. Germline CDR1 reads LNHDA; CDR2 reads SQIVND (reference sequence). Between the trimmed V and J ends, which lost 0 bases and 7 bases, there was a span of 15 bases. The CDR3 is 15 residues long. CDR3 sequence: CASSIDDSPNDEAFF. CDR3 nucleotides: TGTGCCAGTAGTATAGATGACAGCCCCAACGATGAAGCTTTCTTT.

The rearrangement uses TRBV20-1 and TRBJ2-7, with 9 positions matching TRBD1. Germline V lookup: CDR1 DFQATT, CDR2 SNEGSKA (reference sequence). With V trimmed by 6 bases and J by 2 bases, 5 bases remained unmatched. This CDR3 has 13 amino acids. CDR3 sequence reads: CSARQGVTYEQYF. For the CDR3, the DNA is TGCAGTGCCAGACAGGGGGTGACCTACGAGCAGTACTTC.

This clonotype has a count of ten or more. The genes are TRBV7-6 and TRBJ1-1; 12 nucleotides match TRBD1. The CDR3 loop spans 17 amino acids. The V gene end was trimmed by 5 bases and the J gene end by 3 bases; junction bases not matched to a gene: 10. The germline V gene encodes CDR1 SGHVS and CDR2 FNYEAQ. CDR3 loop: CASSPGDRGHLDTEAFF. The CDR3, as DNA: TGTGCCAGCAGCCCTGGGGACAGGGGGCATTTGGACACTGAAGCTTTCTTT.

J is TRBJ2-1 and V is TRBV2, with a possible D match to TRBD2 (5 bases). CDR3 size: 15 residues. Germline V gene sequence: CDR1 SNHLY, CDR2 FYNNEI. V was pared by 7 bases and J by 0 bases, with 13 bases between. The DNA of the CDR3 is TGTGCCAGCATAGTGGACTCCTCCTCCTACAATGAGCAGTTCTTC. Translating gives CASIVDSSSYNEQFF.

The chain links TRBV7-8 to TRBJ1-5; 11 nucleotides line up with TRBD1. The V gene's germline CDR1 is SGHVS and CDR2 FQNEAQ. The V gene end was trimmed by 5 bases and the J gene end by 0 bases; junction bases not matched to a gene: 6. The CDR3 is made up of 17 amino acids. This chain's CDR3 is CASSTGQGAYSNQPQHF. The CDR3 DNA reads TGTGCCAGCAGCACCGGACAGGGGGCCTATAGCAATCAGCCCCAGCATTTT.

The V gene is TRBV6-2 or TRBV6-3, the J gene TRBJ2-1, with a weak D call TRBD2 (5 bases). V lost 4 bases to trimming and J lost 0 bases, with 22 bases between them. The CDR3 contains 19 residues. Germline V gene data show CDR1 as MNHEY and CDR2 as SVGEGT. CDR3 amino acids: CASSWDGEITRSSYNEQFF. The DNA for the CDR3 is TGTGCCAGCAGTTGGGATGGGGAGATAACTCGGAGCTCCTACAATGAGCAGTTCTTC.